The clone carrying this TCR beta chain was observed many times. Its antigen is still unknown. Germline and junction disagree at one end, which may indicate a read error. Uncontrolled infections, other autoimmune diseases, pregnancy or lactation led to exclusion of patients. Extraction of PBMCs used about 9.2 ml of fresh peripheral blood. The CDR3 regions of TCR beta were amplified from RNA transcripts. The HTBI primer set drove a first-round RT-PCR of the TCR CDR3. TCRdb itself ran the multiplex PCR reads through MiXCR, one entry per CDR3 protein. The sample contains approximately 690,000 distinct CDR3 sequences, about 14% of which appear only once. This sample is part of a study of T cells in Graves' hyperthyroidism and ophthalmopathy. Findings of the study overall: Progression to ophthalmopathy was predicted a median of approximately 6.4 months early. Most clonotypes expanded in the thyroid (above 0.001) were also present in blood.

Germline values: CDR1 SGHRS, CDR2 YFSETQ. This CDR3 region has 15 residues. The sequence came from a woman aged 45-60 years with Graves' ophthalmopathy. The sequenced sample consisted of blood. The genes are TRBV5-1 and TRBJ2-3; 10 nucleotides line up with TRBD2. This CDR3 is CASSLASGSTDTQYF. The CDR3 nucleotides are TGTGCCAGCTCACTTGCTAGCGGGAGCACGGATACGCAGTATTTT.